This T cell receptor beta chain was profiled in a study of liver allograft versus peripheral blood T cells. Study information: Repertoires from peripheral blood of liver transplant recipients were compared with those inside their transplanted livers. The study, taken as a whole, reports: In liver allografts, T cell receptor repertoires reportedly differed from the repertoires found in peripheral blood.

TCRdb reprocessed the reads via MiXCR and lists one record per CDR3 protein. The table includes thousands of distinct CDR3 sequences, 15% to 20% detected once. From germline, CDR1 is MNHEY and CDR2 SMNVEV (reference sequence). This CDR3 is built from 13 residues. V lost 0 bases to trimming and J lost 6 bases, with 8 bases between them. Sample share makes this clonotype medium-sized. Its antigen is still unknown. The rearrangement joins TRBV27 to TRBJ1-1; no clear D gene. This TCR was recovered from a human patient who had a liver transplant. Among the T cells, some may be from the graft donor. The CDR3 region is CASSLSVGSEAFF. The CDR3 bases are TGTGCCAGCAGTTTATCAGTAGGATCTGAAGCTTTCTTT.